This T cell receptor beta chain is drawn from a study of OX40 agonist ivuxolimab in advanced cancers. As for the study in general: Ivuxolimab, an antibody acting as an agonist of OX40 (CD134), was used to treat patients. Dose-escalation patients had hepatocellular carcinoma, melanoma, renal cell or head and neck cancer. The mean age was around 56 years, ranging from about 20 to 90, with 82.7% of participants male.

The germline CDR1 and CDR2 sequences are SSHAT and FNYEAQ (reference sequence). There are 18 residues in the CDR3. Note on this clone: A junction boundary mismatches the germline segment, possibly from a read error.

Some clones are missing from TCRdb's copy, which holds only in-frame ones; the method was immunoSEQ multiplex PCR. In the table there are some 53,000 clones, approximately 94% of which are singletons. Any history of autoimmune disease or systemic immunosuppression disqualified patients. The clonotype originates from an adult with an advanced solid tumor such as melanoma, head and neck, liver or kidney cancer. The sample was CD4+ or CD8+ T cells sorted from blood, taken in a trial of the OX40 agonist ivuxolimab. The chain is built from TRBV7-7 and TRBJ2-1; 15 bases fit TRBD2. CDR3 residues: CASSPSGLAGGPSNEQFF. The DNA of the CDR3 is TGTGCTAGCAGCCCTTCCGGACTAGCGGGAGGGCCGTCCAATGAGCAGTTCTTC.